These 11 T cell receptor beta chains originate from one sample sequenced in a study of blood T cell repertoires in COVID-19 (TCRdb year 2020). Receptors were amplified or captured by the immunoSEQ multiplex PCR assay. TCRdb limited this immuneACCESS table to in-frame rearrangements with V and J called. A share of clones is missing; checked studies link under half to unresolved V genes, and the rest is unexplained. This sample holds over 100,000 clones; approximately 90% were observed only once. Of the sample, 0.95% to 1.3% is held by the ten largest clones. Material for sequencing was peripheral blood. These receptors were obtained from a human donor in a cohort sampled during active COVID-19.

The chain has TRBV6-1 and TRBJ1-6; D might be TRBD1 (5 bases). The CDR3 extends over 14 amino acids. V lost 3 bases and J 7 bases, leaving 10 bases between the germline ends. Germline V gives CDR1 MNHNS, CDR2 SASEGT. As DNA, the CDR3 is TGTGCCAGCAGTGACAGGGAAGAAAATTCACCCCTCCACTTT. Its translation: CASSDREENSPLHF.

This clone was detected only a few times. The V call is TRBV7-8, the J call TRBJ1-4; TRBD1 might be the D (5 bases). Germline CDR1 reads SGHVS; CDR2 reads FQNEAQ. The V end was cut by 6 bases, the J end by 0 bases, with 14 bases between. The CDR3 totals 16 residues. The DNA for the CDR3 is TGTGCCAGCAGTCTCCCTTCGACAGCAACTAATGAAAAACTGTTTTTT. Its protein is CASSLPSTATNEKLFF.

V and J are TRBV7-2 and TRBJ2-7; the match to TRBD1 covers 9 bases. J was trimmed by 4 bases and V by 0 bases; bases with no gene match: 1. Germline V gene data show CDR1 as SGHTA and CDR2 as FQGNSA. This CDR3 is built from 14 residues. CDR3 sequence: CASSLAGTGYEQYF. The CDR3 coding sequence is TGTGCCAGCAGCTTAGCAGGGACAGGGTACGAGCAGTACTTC.

This rearrangement joins TRBV5-4 to TRBJ2-5; 12 nucleotides agree with TRBD2. Germline V gene sequence: CDR1 SGHNT, CDR2 YYREEE (reference sequence). This CDR3 has 18 residues. Losses at the gene ends were 1 base for V and 2 bases for J; bases not matched to a gene: 9. CDR3 sequence reads: CASSLIDLAGGLQETQYF. Written as DNA, the CDR3 is TGTGCCAGCAGCTTGATTGACCTAGCGGGGGGGTTACAAGAGACCCAGTACTTC.

The V gene is TRBV4-3, the J gene TRBJ1-2, with 8 bases lining up with TRBD1. This CDR3 region has 15 residues. The germline gives CDR1 LGHNA, CDR2 YSLEER. V lost 0 bases, J lost 7 bases, and 7 bases stayed unmatched. The CDR3 protein is CASSQEIGTGGGYTF. CDR3 bases: TGCGCCAGCAGCCAAGAAATAGGGACAGGAGGTGGCTACACCTTC.

The V and J genes are TRBV10-2 and TRBJ2-2; tentatively, D is TRBD2 (6 bases). Trimming removed 8 bases from V and 4 bases from J, with 17 bases in between. The germline V gene has CDR1 WSHSY and CDR2 SAAADI. CDR3 length equals 15 residues. The DNA for the CDR3 is TGCGCCAGCCTTTTTCGGGACTTGATCACCGGGGAGCTGTTTTTT. Translated: CASLFRDLITGELFF.

This chain links TRBV18 with TRBJ2-5; TRBD2 matches 8 bases. Trimming at V came to 5 bases and at J to 4 bases, leaving 3 bases not matched to a gene. Germline V lookup: CDR1 KGHSH, CDR2 LQKENI. This CDR3 comprises 13 residues. CDR3 loop: CASSVTSGETQYF. Here the CDR3 DNA reads TGTGCCAGCTCAGTAACTAGCGGAGAGACCCAGTACTTC.

This clone was counted once. The V gene is TRBV7-9, the J gene TRBJ1-5; 11 positions match TRBD1. After removal of 5 bases from V and 10 bases from J, the junction contained 10 bases not matched to a gene. CDR1 and CDR2 from the germline V gene are SEHNR and FQNEAQ (reference sequence). The CDR3 is 15 amino acids. The chain's CDR3 is CASSNNRDRGDPQHF. The CDR3 nucleotides are TGTGCCAGCAGCAACAACCGGGACAGGGGGGACCCCCAGCATTTT.

V and J are TRBV2 and TRBJ1-2, with no clear D. Germline CDR1 and CDR2: SNHLY and FYNNEI. Trimming removed 8 bases at V and 8 bases at J, with 15 bases between. The CDR3 consists of 12 residues. CDR3 residues: CASGEIAIGYTF. CDR3 bases: TGTGCCAGCGGGGAGATAGCTATCGGCTACACCTTC.

The count of this clone is one. The rearrangement joins TRBV6-5 to TRBJ2-7; the match to TRBD1 covers 11 bases. CDR1 MNHEY and CDR2 SVGAGI come from the germline V gene. CDR3 length: 14 amino acids. V lost 6 bases and J lost 6; bases outside the gene matches: 7. This chain's CDR3 is CASRSRDRGSEQYF. The CDR3 DNA reads TGTGCCAGCAGGAGCCGGGACAGGGGGAGCGAGCAGTACTTC.

J is TRBJ2-3 and V is TRBV9; D ambiguous. CDR1 and CDR2 (germline): SGDLS, YYNGEE. The CDR3 is 13 residues long. V shed 0 bases and J shed 7 bases, with 9 bases lying between them. In DNA form, the CDR3 reads TGTGCCAGCAGCGTAGCCCCTCTAAATACGCAGTATTTT. Translated, it gives CASSVAPLNTQYF.